These 17 T cell receptor beta chains came from one sample sequenced in a study of blood T cell repertoires in COVID-19. TCRdb's table, derived via immunoSEQ multiplex PCR, lists solely in-frame clones and lacks some. The sample records about 41,000 clones, about four fifths being singletons. Sequenced material: peripheral blood. Receptors were obtained from an older woman with acute or convalescent COVID-19.

The rearrangement joins TRBV6-1 to TRBJ2-1; 8 nucleotides agree with TRBD2. Germline CDR1 MNHNS, CDR2 SASEGT. The CDR3 runs 15 residues. The V gene end was trimmed by 1 base and the J gene end by 8 bases; junction bases not matched to a gene: 7. Here the CDR3 reads CASSEVQREWDEQFF. The CDR3 DNA is TGTGCCAGCAGTGAAGTTCAGCGGGAGTGGGATGAGCAGTTCTTC.

The chain recombines TRBV30 with TRBJ1-1; 7 bases map to TRBD1. The germline gives CDR1 GTSNPN, CDR2 SVGIG (reference sequence). Unmatched junction bases numbered 5, after V lost 2 bases and J lost 5 bases. CDR3 length equals 13 residues. The CDR3 DNA reads TGTGCCTGGAGTCAGGGGGGATGGACTGAAGCTTTCTTT. It is translated as CAWSQGGWTEAFF.

This chain connects TRBV12-3 or TRBV12-4 to TRBJ2-3; 8 bases match TRBD2. Germline trimming cut 3 bases from V and 9 bases from J; bases unmatched to any gene: 5. The CDR3 length is 13 residues. The CDR3 reads CASSFKLAGTQYF. CDR3 DNA sequence: TGTGCCAGCAGTTTTAAGTTAGCGGGGACGCAGTATTTT.

This clone was counted between two and nine times. This chain links TRBV7-2 with TRBJ1-5, with 7 positions matching TRBD1. Unmatched junction bases numbered 13, after V lost 4 bases and J lost 10 bases. Germline-derived CDR1 and CDR2 are SGHTA and FQGNSA. The CDR3 totals 15 residues. The CDR3 DNA reads as TGTGCCAGCAGCTGGGTAGGACAGGATCAAGGACCCCAGCATTTT. Translated, it gives CASSWVGQDQGPQHF.

This clone was picked up one time. The chain joins TRBV3-1 (or the pseudogene TRBV3-2) to TRBJ2-2; unclear D gene. The V gene lost 7 bases and the J gene lost 0 bases, with 6 bases spanning the gap. Germline V gene data show CDR1 as LGHDT and CDR2 as YNNKEL (reference sequence). This CDR3 comprises 13 residues. The CDR3 spells CASTLANTGELFF. CDR3 in DNA: TGTGCCAGCACCCTCGCGAACACCGGGGAGCTGTTTTTT.

The genes are TRBV11-1 and TRBJ1-1; D may be TRBD1 (6 bases). This CDR3 is 13 amino acids long. V was pared by 3 bases and J by 6 bases, with 11 bases between. Per the germline V gene, CDR1 is SGHAT and CDR2 is FQDESV (reference sequence). In DNA form, the CDR3 reads TGTGCCAGCAGCTTCACAGGGAAGTCTGAAGCTTTCTTT. Translation gives CASSFTGKSEAFF.

The chain employs TRBV6-5 and TRBJ1-3; D is uncertain. The CDR3 covers 13 residues. Trimming shortened V by 6 bases and J by 3 bases, and 9 bases separated the two germline ends. Germline CDR1 is MNHEY and CDR2 is SVGAGI. In nucleotides, the CDR3 is TGTGCCAGCAGGGCCATGGTTGGAAACACCATATATTTT. This translates into CASRAMVGNTIYF.

This chain uses TRBV7-2 with TRBJ1-4; 7 bases fit TRBD1. From germline, CDR1 is SGHTA and CDR2 FQGNSA. The V gene end was trimmed by 0 bases and the J gene end by 0 bases; junction bases not matched to a gene: 4. The CDR3 sequence is 17 residues long. CDR3: CASSLAGQQTTNEKLFF. CDR3 DNA: TGTGCCAGCAGCTTAGCGGGACAGCAGACAACTAATGAAAAACTGTTTTTT. Full variable domain (missing parts from reference TRBV7-2 and TRBJ1-4): GAGVSQSPSNKVTEKGKDVELRCDPISGHTALYWYRQSLGQGLEFLIYFQGNSAPDKSGLPSDRFSAERTGGSVSTLTIQRTQQEDSAVYLCASSLAGQQTTNEKLFFGSGTQLSVL.

The chain combines TRBV2 with TRBJ1-5, with D possibly matching TRBD1 (5 bases). The length of the CDR3 is 15 residues. CDR1 is SNHLY and CDR2 is FYNNEI in the germline V gene. V shed 7 bases and J shed 6 bases, with 19 bases lying between them. DNA of the CDR3: TGTGCCAGCACCCAGGGCAGGTCTCCATTTCAGCCCCAGCATTTT. Translated: CASTQGRSPFQPQHF.

This chain uses TRBV6-5 with TRBJ1-6; 10 nucleotides agree with TRBD1. CDR1 is MNHEY and CDR2 is SVGAGI in the germline V gene. CDR3 length equals 15 residues. With 3 bases clipped from V and 11 bases from J, the junction kept 7 bases outside the gene matches. CDR3 protein: CASSYSPGQGTPLHF. CDR3 bases: TGTGCCAGCAGTTATTCTCCGGGACAGGGGACACCCCTCCACTTT.

This rearrangement joins TRBV5-5 to TRBJ2-7; 7 bases line up with TRBD1. CDR1 and CDR2 (germline): SGHKS, YYEKEE (reference sequence). V trimming: 3 bases; J trimming: 5 bases; junction bases outside the gene matches: 5. This CDR3 spans 13 amino acids. Here the CDR3 DNA reads TGTGCCAGCAGCTCGTCGACAGGGAACGAGCAGTACTTC. Translation gives CASSSSTGNEQYF.

The V call is TRBV5-1, the J call TRBJ1-6; D is perhaps TRBD1 (6 bases). V lost 3 bases and J 7 bases, leaving 20 bases between the germline ends. CDR1 and CDR2 from the germline V gene are SGHRS and YFSETQ. The CDR3 covers 17 residues. CDR3 DNA sequence: TGCGCCAGCAGCTCCGTTTTTCGGGACACCCAAAATTCACCCCTCCACTTT. Residues: CASSSVFRDTQNSPLHF.

The CDR3 bases are TGTGCCGCCGGACAGGGGATCTATGGCTACACCTTC. It translates to CAAGQGIYGYTF. This chain joins TRBV30 and TRBJ1-2; 9 bases fit TRBD1. From germline, CDR1 is GTSNPN and CDR2 SVGIG (reference sequence). The V gene end was trimmed by 8 bases and the J gene end by 4 bases; junction bases not matched to a gene: 5. There are 12 residues in the CDR3.

This clone showed up just a few times. The chain links TRBV7-6 to TRBJ2-5; TRBD2 agrees at 12 bases. The CDR3 contains 16 residues. Germline assignment: CDR1 SGHVS and CDR2 FNYEAQ. Trimming took 5 bases from V and 4 from J; bases not matched to a gene: 8. For the CDR3, the DNA is TGTGCCAGCAGCACGTCTAGCGGGAGGGTGGGAGAGACCCAGTACTTC. It is translated as CASSTSSGRVGETQYF.

The chain carries TRBV14 and TRBJ2-3; weak D call: TRBD2 (5 bases). Trimming took 2 bases from V and 14 from J, leaving 17 bases between them. CDR3 length: 13 residues. CDR1 is SGHDN and CDR2 is FVKESK in the germline V gene. The CDR3 loop reads CASSQNILVSRYF. The CDR3 region has the DNA TGTGCCAGCAGCCAAAATATACTAGTGAGTCGGTATTTT.

The chain joins TRBV30 to TRBJ2-7; 11 bases are a match to TRBD2. Germline values: CDR1 GTSNPN, CDR2 SVGIG (reference sequence). This CDR3 spans 12 amino acids. V shed 7 bases, J shed 4 bases, and the junction held 3 bases outside the gene matches. The chain's CDR3 is CASTSGGYEQYF. The DNA for the CDR3 is TGTGCCTCAACTAGCGGGGGTTACGAGCAGTACTTC.

The gene calls are TRBV10-2 and TRBJ2-5; D call uncertain. V dropped 6 bases and J dropped 1 base, with 6 bases sitting between them. Germline V CDR1 and CDR2: WSHSY, SAAADI. CDR3 length: 12 residues. The CDR3 DNA follows: TGCGCCAGCAGCGGCGGCCAAGAGACCCAGTACTTC. Encoded protein: CASSGGQETQYF.